This entry lists 30 T cell receptor beta chains sequenced from one sample in a study of cytomegalovirus exposure and HLA in healthy donors. Amplification used 60 Vbeta primers and 13 Jbeta primers. Sequencing used immunoSEQ multiplex PCR; TCRdb keeps in-frame clones, though not all of them. The repertoire has 120,000 to 150,000 clones, roughly 80% of them found once; the top ten carry less than 3.5%. Sample: PBMCs. The receptor source for this set is a woman in her 30s in good health and CMV-seronegative.

This chain connects TRBV2 to TRBJ1-3; unclear D gene. V shed 2 bases and J shed 0 bases, with 14 bases lying between them. In germline, CDR1 is SNHLY, CDR2 FYNNEI. The CDR3 extends over 17 amino acids. The DNA of the CDR3 is TGTGCCAGCAGTGAATCCATCTACCAAAACTCTGGAAACACCATATATTTT. The encoded protein is CASSESIYQNSGNTIYF.

The genes are TRBV30 and TRBJ1-1; D gene unclear. V was cut by 8 bases and J by 5 bases, with 15 bases left in between. This CDR3 contains 12 residues. Germline CDR1 is GTSNPN and CDR2 is SVGIG (reference sequence). DNA of the CDR3: TGTGCCCGCTCGAGGGTAGGAACTGAAGCTTTCTTT. Protein sequence: CARSRVGTEAFF.

The chain combines TRBV19 with TRBJ1-1, with a weak D call TRBD1 (5 bases). Germline V gene lookup returns CDR1 LNHDA and CDR2 SQIVND (reference sequence). V lost 1 base, J lost 0 bases, and 12 bases lay in between. CDR3 length: 16 amino acids. The CDR3 region has the DNA TGTGCCAGTAGTATAGGGGGTGGGGCGCTGAACACTGAAGCTTTCTTT. Encoded protein: CASSIGGGALNTEAFF. The variable domain in full, with the rest retrieved from reference TRBV19 and TRBJ1-1, is DGGITQSPKYLFRKEGQNVTLSCEQNLNHDAMYWYRQDPGQGLRLIYYSQIVNDFQKGDIAEGYSVSREKKESFPLTVTSAQKNPTAFYLCASSIGGGALNTEAFFGQGTRLTVV.

CDR3 DNA sequence: TGTGCCAGCAGCCGTTCCTACGAGCAGTACTTC. Translation: CASSRSYEQYF. This chain uses TRBV28 with TRBJ2-7; D is ambiguous. CDR3 length: 11 amino acids. V lost 6 bases, J lost 1 base, and 4 bases lay in between. Germline-derived CDR1 and CDR2 are MDHEN and SYDVKM.

This chain joins TRBV5-4 and TRBJ2-7; 8 positions agree with TRBD2. Germline V gene lookup returns CDR1 SGHNT and CDR2 YYREEE (reference sequence). With V trimmed by 3 bases and J by 3 bases, 2 bases remained unmatched. The CDR3 has 13 amino acids. The CDR3 DNA reads TGTGCCAGCAGCTCCGCGGGGGGCTACGAGCAGTACTTC. Translation gives CASSSAGGYEQYF.

This chain joins TRBV10-1 and TRBJ1-6, with a weak D call TRBD1 (6 bases). Germline V lookup: CDR1 WNHNN, CDR2 SYGVQD (reference sequence). The CDR3 contains 12 residues. Trimming stripped 10 bases from V and 13 bases from J, with 17 bases between. CDR3 in DNA: TGCGCCACGTCCCAGGGGATGCTTCCCCTCCACTTT. This codes for CATSQGMLPLHF.

The chain has TRBV30 and TRBJ2-7; tentatively, D is TRBD1 (6 bases). The germline V gene has CDR1 GTSNPN and CDR2 SVGIG (reference sequence). V lost 4 bases and J 2 bases, leaving 9 bases between the germline ends. This CDR3 comprises 12 residues. CDR3 DNA sequence: TGTGCCTGGACCGGACAGACCTACGAGCAGTACTTC. Protein product: CAWTGQTYEQYF.

The chain has TRBV30 and TRBJ2-1, with 14 bases that match TRBD2. The germline V gene has CDR1 GTSNPN and CDR2 SVGIG (reference sequence). This CDR3 comprises 15 residues. With V trimmed by 2 bases and J by 9 bases, 6 bases remained unmatched. The CDR3 DNA is TGTGCCTGGAGTAAGGGACTAGCGGGAGTGGGTGAGCAGTTCTTC. The encoded protein is CAWSKGLAGVGEQFF. Complete variable domain (other parts from reference TRBV30 and TRBJ2-1): SQTIHQWPATLVQPVGSPLSLECTVEGTSNPNLYWYRQAAGRGLQLLFYSVGIGQISSEVPQNLSASRPQDRQFILSSKKLLLSDSGFYLCAWSKGLAGVGEQFFGPGTRLTVL.

In its sample, this clone was seen once. This chain uses TRBV11-2 with TRBJ1-2; 10 bases line up with TRBD1. The CDR3 length is 15 residues. Per the germline V gene, CDR1 is SGHAT and CDR2 is FQNNGV. Germline trimming cut 3 bases from V and 7 bases from J; bases unmatched to any gene: 8. DNA for the CDR3: TGTGCCAGCAGCTTCTTGACAGGGGGCGGGCGTGGCTACACCTTC. Translating it yields CASSFLTGGGRGYTF.

The chain carries TRBV4-1 and TRBJ2-1, with a possible D match to TRBD2 (6 bases). This CDR3 region has 17 residues. Deletions cut 0 bases from V and 5 bases from J, with 17 bases between. The V gene's germline CDR1 is MGHRA and CDR2 YSYEKL. The CDR3 is CASSQELASTSNNEQFF. The CDR3 DNA sequence: TGCGCCAGCAGCCAAGAACTCGCGTCGACTAGTAACAATGAGCAGTTCTTC.

The V and J genes are TRBV7-3 and TRBJ1-2, with 11 positions matching TRBD1. The germline V gene has CDR1 SGHTA and CDR2 FQGTGA. Trimming cost V 4 bases and J 4 bases; bases outside gene matches: 5. This CDR3 has 15 amino acids. Here the CDR3 reads CASSSGQGGVYGYTF. Written as DNA, the CDR3 is TGTGCCAGCAGCTCGGGACAGGGGGGCGTCTATGGCTACACCTTC. Looking up the rest from reference TRBV7-3 and TRBJ1-2 gives the full variable domain: GAGVSQTPSNKVTEKGKYVELRCDPISGHTALYWYRQSLGQGPEFLIYFQGTGAADDSGLPNDRFFAVRPEGSVSTLKIQRTERGDSAVYLCASSSGQGGVYGYTFGSGTRLTVV.

The genes are TRBV19 and TRBJ2-7, with D possibly being TRBD1 (8 bases). Trimming took off 0 bases at V and 2 bases at J, with 14 bases between the two ends. This CDR3 is 16 amino acids long. The germline V gene has CDR1 LNHDA and CDR2 SQIVND (reference sequence). The CDR3 DNA reads TGTGCCAGTAGTATAGAGGGGGGGACAGGAGCCTACGAGCAGTACTTC. Translation: CASSIEGGTGAYEQYF.

This clone showed up just once. V usage is TRBV5-8 and J usage is TRBJ1-5; TRBD1 matches at 8 bases. Looked up from germline, CDR1 is SGHTS and CDR2 is YDEGEE. Trimming removed 4 bases from V and 6 bases from J; junction bases left unmatched: 9. This CDR3 region has 15 residues. The CDR3 protein is CASSPGTGWIQPQHF. As DNA, the CDR3 is TGTGCCAGCAGCCCCGGGACAGGCTGGATTCAGCCCCAGCATTTT.

This chain links TRBV28 with TRBJ2-5, with TRBD2 identical over 9 bases. The germline V gene has CDR1 MDHEN and CDR2 SYDVKM. The J segment lost 2 bases and the V segment lost 2 bases, leaving 6 bases of the junction unmatched. This CDR3 is 16 amino acids long. The CDR3 nucleotides read TGTGCCAGCAGTTTAGGGCTAGCGGGGCGTCAAGAGACCCAGTACTTC. The encoded protein is CASSLGLAGRQETQYF.

V gene TRBV19 combines with J gene TRBJ1-5; 8 bases are shared with TRBD1. The CDR3 runs 13 residues. In germline, CDR1 is LNHDA, CDR2 SQIVND (reference sequence). The ends lost 3 bases at V and 7 bases at J; junction bases unmatched: 2. The CDR3 is CASSIQGAQPQHF. For the CDR3, the DNA is TGTGCCAGTAGTATTCAGGGGGCCCAGCCCCAGCATTTT.

This clone was counted between two and nine times. The same CDR3 can be traced to other DNA sequences in this sample. The gene calls are TRBV28 and TRBJ2-3; 8 nucleotides line up with TRBD2. V dropped 3 bases and J dropped 3; count of bases not matched to a gene: 2. The CDR3 contains 14 residues. Per the germline V gene, CDR1 is MDHEN and CDR2 is SYDVKM. The CDR3 sequence is CASSFVAGTDTQYF. DNA of the CDR3: TGTGCCAGCAGTTTCGTAGCGGGGACAGATACGCAGTATTTT. The full variable domain, with the rest looked up from reference TRBV28 and TRBJ2-3, is DVKVTQSSRYLVKRTGEKVFLECVQDMDHENMFWYRQDPGLGLRLIYFSYDVKMKEKGDIPEGYSVSREKKERFSLILESASTNQTSMYLCASSFVAGTDTQYFGPGTRLTVL.

This clone was observed once. The chain combines TRBV5-1 with TRBJ1-2, with 10 bases matching TRBD1. Trimming took 7 bases from V and 6 from J; bases not matched to a gene: 18. This CDR3 has 17 residues. Germline V gene sequence: CDR1 SGHRS, CDR2 YFSETQ. Here the CDR3 reads CASAPGTGESVGHGYTF. The CDR3 coding sequence is TGCGCCAGCGCCCCCGGGACAGGGGAGAGTGTGGGTCATGGCTACACCTTC.

V usage is TRBV27 and J usage is TRBJ2-7; 7 nucleotides align to TRBD2. The CDR3 is 12 amino acids. CDR1 MNHEY and CDR2 SMNVEV come from the germline V gene (reference sequence). V lost 2 bases and J lost 7; bases outside the gene matches: 2. In DNA form, the CDR3 reads TGTGCCAGCAGTTTACACGGGAGGGAGCAGTACTTC. It encodes CASSLHGREQYF.

This chain uses TRBV27 with TRBJ2-7, with 9 bases matching TRBD1. Losses at the gene ends were 3 bases for V and 6 bases for J; bases not matched to a gene: 6. Germline CDR1 MNHEY, CDR2 SMNVEV (reference sequence). The length of the CDR3 is 14 residues. Here the CDR3 DNA reads TGTGCCAGCAGTTTGACAGGGGGGCTGATCGAGCAGTACTTC. This sequence encodes CASSLTGGLIEQYF.

This chain joins TRBV7-6 and TRBJ2-2; perhaps TRBD2 as D (6 bases). This CDR3 is built from 16 residues. Germline loops: CDR1 SGHVS, CDR2 FNYEAQ. With 0 bases removed from V and 1 base from J, the gap between germline ends came to 9 bases. The CDR3 DNA follows: TGTGCCAGCAGCTTAGCGCGGCGGGAGAACACCGGGGAGCTGTTTTTT. It translates to CASSLARRENTGELFF.

The chain combines TRBV11-2 with TRBJ2-3, with 8 bases matching TRBD2. After removal of 5 bases from V and 1 base from J, the junction contained 5 bases not matched to a gene. Germline loops: CDR1 SGHAT, CDR2 FQNNGV. The CDR3 consists of 15 residues. Written as DNA, the CDR3 is TGTGCCAGCAGCCCTAAGCGGGAGCGCACAGATACGCAGTATTTT. Translated: CASSPKRERTDTQYF.

This sequence joins TRBV18 and TRBJ2-1, with 11 bases fitting TRBD2. The junction had 6 bases not matched to a gene; V was cut back by 1 base and J by 7 bases. The CDR3 sequence is 16 residues long. The germline V gene has CDR1 KGHSH and CDR2 LQKENI. In DNA form, the CDR3 reads TGTGCCAGCTCACCACTCTCCACTAGCGGGGGAAATGAGCAGTTCTTC. This translates into CASSPLSTSGGNEQFF.

The chain has TRBV27 and TRBJ1-5, with TRBD1 as a possible D gene (5 bases). CDR3 length: 15 amino acids. V gave up 4 bases and J gave up 3 bases, with 13 bases separating them. In germline, CDR1 is MNHEY, CDR2 SMNVEV (reference sequence). CDR3 in DNA: TGTGCCAGCAGTTCCTTAGAAGGGGTCAATCAGCCCCAGCATTTT. It is translated as CASSSLEGVNQPQHF.

This chain uses TRBV6-1 with TRBJ2-3; unclear D gene. This CDR3 contains 15 residues. Looked up from germline, CDR1 is MNHNS and CDR2 is SASEGT. Between the trimmed V and J ends, which lost 1 base and 2 bases, there was a span of 10 bases. CDR3 in amino acids: CASSEVTGLTDTQYF. The CDR3 nucleotides are TGTGCCAGCAGTGAAGTAACGGGTCTCACAGATACGCAGTATTTT.

This chain links TRBV11-2 with TRBJ1-1; unclear D gene. Germline-derived CDR1 and CDR2 are SGHAT and FQNNGV. V shed 7 bases and J shed 1 base, with 13 bases lying between them. CDR3 length: 14 residues. CDR3 nucleotide sequence: TGTGCCAGCATCCTCAACGTGAGGAACACTGAAGCTTTCTTT. It codes for CASILNVRNTEAFF.

This clone came up once. V gene TRBV11-2 combines with J gene TRBJ2-1; possibly TRBD2 for D (6 bases). V gave up 5 bases and J gave up 5 bases, with 16 bases separating them. This CDR3 has 15 amino acids. CDR1 SGHAT and CDR2 FQNNGV come from the germline V gene. CDR3 region: CASSLRTDYNNEQFF. CDR3 nucleotides: TGTGCCAGCAGCCTACGAACGGACTACAACAATGAGCAGTTCTTC.

This clone was observed once. This chain joins TRBV27 and TRBJ1-5, with 7 nucleotides matching TRBD1. With V trimmed by 3 bases and J by 3 bases, 5 bases remained unmatched. This CDR3 contains 15 residues. In germline, CDR1 is MNHEY, CDR2 SMNVEV (reference sequence). CDR3: CASSLRQGINQPQHF. CDR3 DNA: TGTGCCAGCAGTTTGCGACAGGGTATCAATCAGCCCCAGCATTTT.

This clone occurred a few times. J is TRBJ2-5 and V is TRBV7-9, with 8 positions matching TRBD1. This CDR3 has 13 residues. The germline gives CDR1 SEHNR, CDR2 FQNEAQ (reference sequence). J lost 4 bases, V lost 2 bases, and 0 bases had no gene match. The CDR3 bases are TGTGCCAGCAGCTTACAGGGGGCAGAGACCCAGTACTTC. Translated, it gives CASSLQGAETQYF.

The gene calls are TRBV6-6 and TRBJ1-1; 8 bases agree with TRBD1. With V trimmed by 1 base and J by 7 bases, 5 bases remained unmatched. This CDR3 spans 14 amino acids. Per germline, CDR1 MNHNY and CDR2 SVGAGI (reference sequence). The CDR3 coding sequence is TGTGCCAGCAGTTACTACAGGGGGGAGGATGAAGCTTTCTTT. As protein: CASSYYRGEDEAFF.

The V and J genes are TRBV30 and TRBJ2-1; 8 bases align to TRBD1. J was trimmed by 0 bases and V by 1 base; bases with no gene match: 5. CDR1 and CDR2 (germline): GTSNPN, SVGIG (reference sequence). There are 16 residues in the CDR3. Here the CDR3 reads CAWSALGQGSYNEQFF. Written as DNA, the CDR3 is TGTGCCTGGAGTGCCTTAGGACAGGGCTCCTACAATGAGCAGTTCTTC.